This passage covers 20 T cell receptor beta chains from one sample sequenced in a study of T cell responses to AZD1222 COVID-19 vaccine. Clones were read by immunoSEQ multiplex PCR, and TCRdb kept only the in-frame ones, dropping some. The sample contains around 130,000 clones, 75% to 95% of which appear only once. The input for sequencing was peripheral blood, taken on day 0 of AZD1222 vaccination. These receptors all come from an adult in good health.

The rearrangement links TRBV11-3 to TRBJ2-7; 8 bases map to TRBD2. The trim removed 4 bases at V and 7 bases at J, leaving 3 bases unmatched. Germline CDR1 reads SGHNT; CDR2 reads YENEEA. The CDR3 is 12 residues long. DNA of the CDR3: TGTGCCAGCAGCTCACCGGGGGGGGAGCAGTACTTC. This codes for CASSSPGGEQYF.

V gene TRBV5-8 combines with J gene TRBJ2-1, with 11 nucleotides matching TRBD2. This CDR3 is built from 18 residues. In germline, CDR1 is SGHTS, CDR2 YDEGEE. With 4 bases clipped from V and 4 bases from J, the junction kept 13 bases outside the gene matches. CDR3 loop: CASSPDGWRLAGYNEQFF. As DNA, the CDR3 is TGTGCCAGCAGCCCGGACGGTTGGCGACTAGCGGGATACAATGAGCAGTTCTTC.

For the CDR3, the DNA is TGTGCCTGGGCGACCGTAGCGACCAACACCGGGGAGCTGTTTTTT. It yields the protein CAWATVATNTGELFF. The J gene is TRBJ2-2, the V gene TRBV30; the D gene is possibly TRBD2 (5 bases). CDR1 and CDR2 (germline): GTSNPN, SVGIG (reference sequence). Between the trimmed V and J ends, which lost 5 bases and 2 bases, there was a span of 15 bases. The CDR3 is made up of 15 amino acids.

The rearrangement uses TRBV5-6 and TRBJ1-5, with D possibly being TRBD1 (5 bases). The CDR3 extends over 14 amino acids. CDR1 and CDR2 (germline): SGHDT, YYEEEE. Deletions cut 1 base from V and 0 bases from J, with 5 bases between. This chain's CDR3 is CASSLRGSNQPQHF. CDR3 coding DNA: TGTGCCAGCAGCTTGAGGGGTAGCAATCAGCCCCAGCATTTT.

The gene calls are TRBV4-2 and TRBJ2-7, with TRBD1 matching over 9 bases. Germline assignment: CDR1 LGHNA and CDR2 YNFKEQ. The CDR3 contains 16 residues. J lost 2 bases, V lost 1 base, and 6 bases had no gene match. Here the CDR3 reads CASSQGPDRGAYEQYF. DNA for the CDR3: TGTGCCAGCAGCCAAGGTCCGGACAGGGGAGCCTACGAGCAGTACTTC.

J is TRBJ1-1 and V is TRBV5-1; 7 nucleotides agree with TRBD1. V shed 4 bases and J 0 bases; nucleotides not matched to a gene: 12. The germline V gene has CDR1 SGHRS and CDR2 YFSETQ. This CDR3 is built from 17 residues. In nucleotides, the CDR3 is TGCGCCAGCAGCCCCACGACAGGGTGGGGAATGAACACTGAAGCTTTCTTT. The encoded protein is CASSPTTGWGMNTEAFF.

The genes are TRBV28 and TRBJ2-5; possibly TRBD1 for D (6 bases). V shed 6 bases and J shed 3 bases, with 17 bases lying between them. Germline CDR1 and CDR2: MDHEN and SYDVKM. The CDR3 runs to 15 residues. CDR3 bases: TGTGCCAGCAGCCTCATCGGGGCAGGGGAAGAGACCCAGTACTTC. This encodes CASSLIGAGEETQYF. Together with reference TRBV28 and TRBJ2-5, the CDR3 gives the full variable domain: DVKVTQSSRYLVKRTGEKVFLECVQDMDHENMFWYRQDPGLGLRLIYFSYDVKMKEKGDIPEGYSVSREKKERFSLILESASTNQTSMYLCASSLIGAGEETQYFGPGTRLLVL.

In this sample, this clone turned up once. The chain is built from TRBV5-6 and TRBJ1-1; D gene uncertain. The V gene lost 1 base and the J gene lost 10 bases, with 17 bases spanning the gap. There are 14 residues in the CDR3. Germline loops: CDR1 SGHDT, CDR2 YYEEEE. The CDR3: CASSLWPPGGGAFF. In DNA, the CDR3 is TGTGCCAGCAGCTTGTGGCCTCCGGGAGGTGGAGCTTTCTTT.

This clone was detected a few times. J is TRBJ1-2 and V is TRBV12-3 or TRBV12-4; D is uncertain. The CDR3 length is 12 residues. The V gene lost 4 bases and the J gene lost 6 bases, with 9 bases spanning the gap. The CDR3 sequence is CASSSISNGYTF. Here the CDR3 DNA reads TGTGCCAGCAGTTCTATCTCCAATGGCTACACCTTC.

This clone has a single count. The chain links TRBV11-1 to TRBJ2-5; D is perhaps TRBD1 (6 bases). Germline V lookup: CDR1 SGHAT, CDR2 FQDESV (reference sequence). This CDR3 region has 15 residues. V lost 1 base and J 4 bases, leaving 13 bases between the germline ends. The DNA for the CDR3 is TGTGCCAGCAGCTTAGACAGGGTCGGTGGAGAGACCCAGTACTTC. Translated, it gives CASSLDRVGGETQYF.

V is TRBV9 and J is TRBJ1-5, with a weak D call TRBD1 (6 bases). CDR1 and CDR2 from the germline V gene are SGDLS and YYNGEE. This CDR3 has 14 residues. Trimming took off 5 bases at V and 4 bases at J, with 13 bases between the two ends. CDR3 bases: TGTGCCAGCAGTAGAGAGGGGGGGAATCAGCCCCAGCATTTT. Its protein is CASSREGGNQPQHF.

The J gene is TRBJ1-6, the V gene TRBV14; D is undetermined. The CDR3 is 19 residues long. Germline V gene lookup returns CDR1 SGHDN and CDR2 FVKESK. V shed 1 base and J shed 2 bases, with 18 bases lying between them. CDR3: CASSQGPPGHPTYNSPLHF. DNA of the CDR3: TGTGCCAGCAGCCAAGGACCGCCGGGCCACCCGACCTATAATTCACCCCTCCACTTT.

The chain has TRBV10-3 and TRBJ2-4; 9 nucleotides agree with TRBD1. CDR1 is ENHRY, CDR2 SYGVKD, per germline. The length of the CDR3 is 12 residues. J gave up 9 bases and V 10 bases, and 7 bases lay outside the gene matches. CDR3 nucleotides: TGTGCCACCAGGGACAGGGAGGGCATTCAGTACTTC. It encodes CATRDREGIQYF.

The CDR3 sequence is CASSLQGVDYEQYF. The CDR3 region has the DNA TGTGCCAGCAGCTTACAAGGAGTAGACTACGAGCAGTACTTC. V usage is TRBV7-9 and J usage is TRBJ2-7; D remains ambiguous. Per the germline V gene, CDR1 is SEHNR and CDR2 is FQNEAQ (reference sequence). V gave up 2 bases and J gave up 3 bases, with 11 bases separating them. The CDR3 totals 14 residues.

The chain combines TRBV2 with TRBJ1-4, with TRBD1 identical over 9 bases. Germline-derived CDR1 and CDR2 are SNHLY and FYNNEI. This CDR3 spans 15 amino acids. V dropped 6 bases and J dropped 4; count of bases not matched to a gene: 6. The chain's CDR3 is CASRDRGFLNEKLFF. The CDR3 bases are TGTGCCAGCAGAGACAGGGGGTTCCTTAATGAAAAACTGTTTTTT. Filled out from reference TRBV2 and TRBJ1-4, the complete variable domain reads EPEVTQTPSHQVTQMGQEVILRCVPISNHLYFYWYRQILGQKVEFLVSFYNNEISEKSEIFDDQFSVERPDGSNFTLKIRSTKLEDSAMYFCASRDRGFLNEKLFFGSGTQLSVL.

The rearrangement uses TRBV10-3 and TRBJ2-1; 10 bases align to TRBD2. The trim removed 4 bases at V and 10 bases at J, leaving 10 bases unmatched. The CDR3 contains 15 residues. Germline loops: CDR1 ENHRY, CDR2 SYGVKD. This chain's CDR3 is CAISAQLAGVREQFF. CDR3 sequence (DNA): TGTGCCATCAGTGCGCAGCTAGCGGGAGTGAGGGAGCAGTTCTTC.

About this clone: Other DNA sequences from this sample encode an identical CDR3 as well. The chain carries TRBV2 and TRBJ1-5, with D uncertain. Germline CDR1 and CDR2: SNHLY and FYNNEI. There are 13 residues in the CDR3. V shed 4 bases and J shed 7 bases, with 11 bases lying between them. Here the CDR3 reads CASSGRVGQPQHF. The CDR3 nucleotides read TGTGCCAGCAGTGGACGAGTGGGACAGCCCCAGCATTTT. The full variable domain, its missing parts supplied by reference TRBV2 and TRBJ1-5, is EPEVTQTPSHQVTQMGQEVILRCVPISNHLYFYWYRQILGQKVEFLVSFYNNEISEKSEIFDDQFSVERPDGSNFTLKIRSTKLEDSAMYFCASSGRVGQPQHFGDGTRLSIL.

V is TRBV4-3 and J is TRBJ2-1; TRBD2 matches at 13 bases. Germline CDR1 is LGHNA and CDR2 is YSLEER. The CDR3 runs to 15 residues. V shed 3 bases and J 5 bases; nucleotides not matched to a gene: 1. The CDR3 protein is CASSQGLAGNNEQFF. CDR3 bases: TGCGCCAGCAGCCAGGGACTAGCGGGAAACAATGAGCAGTTCTTC.

This CDR3 reads CASSNAGSTEAFF. As DNA, the CDR3 is TGTGCCAGTAGTAATGCAGGGAGCACTGAAGCTTTCTTT. The rearrangement uses TRBV19 and TRBJ1-1; a weak D match, TRBD1 (5 bases). CDR1 is LNHDA, CDR2 SQIVND, per germline (reference sequence). Trimming took off 4 bases at V and 4 bases at J, with 10 bases between the two ends. CDR3 size: 13 residues.

The CDR3 nucleotides are TGTGCCAGCAGTTATCCGGGGACGGCTTTCTTT. Translating gives CASSYPGTAFF. The V and J genes are TRBV6-2 or TRBV6-3 and TRBJ1-1; the D gene is possibly TRBD1 (5 bases). The CDR3 runs to 11 residues. V was cut by 3 bases and J by 11 bases, with 10 bases left in between. Per germline, CDR1 MNHEY and CDR2 SVGEGT.